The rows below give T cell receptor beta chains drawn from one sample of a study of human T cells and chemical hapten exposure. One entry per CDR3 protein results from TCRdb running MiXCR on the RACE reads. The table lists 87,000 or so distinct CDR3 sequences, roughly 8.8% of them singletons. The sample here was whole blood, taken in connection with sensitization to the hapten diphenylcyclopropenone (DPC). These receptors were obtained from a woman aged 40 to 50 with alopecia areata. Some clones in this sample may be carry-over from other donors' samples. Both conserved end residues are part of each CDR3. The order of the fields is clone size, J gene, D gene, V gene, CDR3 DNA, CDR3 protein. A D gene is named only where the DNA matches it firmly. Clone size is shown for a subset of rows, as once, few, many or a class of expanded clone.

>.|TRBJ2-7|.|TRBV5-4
TGTGCCAGCAGCTTGGGGGGAACGGGGTACGAGCAGTACTTC
CASSLGGTGYEQYF
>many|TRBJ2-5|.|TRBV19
TGTGCCAGTAGTATACGCGGGTGGTACCAAGAGACCCAGTACTTC
CASSIRGWYQETQYF
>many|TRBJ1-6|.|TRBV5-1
TGCGCCAGCAGCGACCCGGTGACCCGTTCACCCCTCCACTTT
CASSDPVTRSPLHF
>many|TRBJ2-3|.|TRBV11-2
TGTGCCAGCAGCGGTCGACGGTCAATGTCCACAGATACGCAGTATTTT
CASSGRRSMSTDTQYF
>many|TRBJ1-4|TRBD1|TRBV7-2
TGTGCCAGCAGCTTTATGAGACAGGGACGAGAAAAACTGTTTTTT
CASSFMRQGREKLFF
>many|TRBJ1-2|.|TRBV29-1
TGCAGCGTTGAAGACGGGACCTATGATGGCTACACCTTC
CSVEDGTYDGYTF
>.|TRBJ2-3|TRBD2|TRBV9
TGTGCCAGCAGTAACGGGGGGGGCACAGATACGCAGTATTTT
CASSNGGGTDTQYF
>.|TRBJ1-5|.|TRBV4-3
TGCGCCAGCAGCCAAGAAGTAGGGGCTGGAGGGTTTCAGCCCCAGCATTTT
CASSQEVGAGGFQPQHF
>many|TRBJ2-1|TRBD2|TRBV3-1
TGTGCCAGCAGCCAGGACAGGACTAGCGGGGGGGCCTGGCTTGAGCAGTTCTTC
CASSQDRTSGGAWLEQFF
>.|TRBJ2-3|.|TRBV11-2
TGTGCCAGCAGCTTAGATCTGACCTCCGCGGATACGCAGTATTTT
CASSLDLTSADTQYF
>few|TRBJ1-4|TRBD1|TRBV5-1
TGCGCCAGCAGCACCGGGACAGGGAATGAAAAACTGTTTTTT
CASSTGTGNEKLFF
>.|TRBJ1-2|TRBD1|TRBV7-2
TGTACCAGCAGCTTAGGCGGGGACAGGAGATCTTATGGCTACACCTTC
CTSSLGGDRRSYGYTF
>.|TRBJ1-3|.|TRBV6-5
TGTGCCAGCAGAGGGCTGAGGGGAAACACCATATATTTT
CASRGLRGNTIYF
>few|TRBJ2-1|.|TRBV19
TGTGCCAGTACCAGAATGGGCCCAAGCGGTGAGCAGTTCTTC
CASTRMGPSGEQFF
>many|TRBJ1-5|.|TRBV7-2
TGTGCCAGCAGCTCGGATCAGGGTCAGCCCCAGCATTTT
CASSSDQGQPQHF
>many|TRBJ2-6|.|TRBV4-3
TGCGCCAGCAGCCACTCCCTAGCAGCTGGGGCCAACGTCCTGACTTTC
CASSHSLAAGANVLTF
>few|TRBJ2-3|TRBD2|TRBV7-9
TGTGCCAGCAGCGACCCAATAAAGCGGGGAAGCACAGATACGCAGTATTTT
CASSDPIKRGSTDTQYF
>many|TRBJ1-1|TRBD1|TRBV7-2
TGTGCCAGCAGCTTACGCTCCGGGACAGGGACCCTGAACACTGAAGCTTTCTTT
CASSLRSGTGTLNTEAFF
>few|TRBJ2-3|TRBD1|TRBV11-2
TGTGCCAGCAGCTCTAGGACAGGGGGCACAGATACGCAGTATTTT
CASSSRTGGTDTQYF
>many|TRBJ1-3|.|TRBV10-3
TGTGCCATCACCCCGGGGCGCGGGACTGGAAACACCATATATTTT
CAITPGRGTGNTIYF
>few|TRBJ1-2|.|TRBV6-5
TGTGCCAGCAGTTCACCAGGGTACGGCTACACCTTC
CASSSPGYGYTF
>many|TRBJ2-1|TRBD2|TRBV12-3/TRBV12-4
TGTGCCAGCAGTTTAGTTGGCCCCGGGGGGAGTGAGCAGTTCTTC
CASSLVGPGGSEQFF
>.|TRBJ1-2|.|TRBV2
TGTGCCAGCCCTGCTCTTGGGGGCGCATATGGCTACACCTTC
CASPALGGAYGYTF
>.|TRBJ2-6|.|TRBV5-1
TGCGCCAGCAGCCACCTAACAGGAGACTCTGGGGCCAACGTCCTGACTTTC
CASSHLTGDSGANVLTF
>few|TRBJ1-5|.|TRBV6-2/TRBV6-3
TGTGCCAGCAGTTACTCGATCGGGTATCAGCCCCAGCATTTT
CASSYSIGYQPQHF
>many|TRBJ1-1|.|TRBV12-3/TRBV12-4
TGTGCCAGTTCCGACGATAACACTGAAGCTTTCTTT
CASSDDNTEAFF
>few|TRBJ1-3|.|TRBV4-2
TGTGCCAGCAGCCAAGAGTGGGTGAGGGGCTCTGGAAACACCATATATTTT
CASSQEWVRGSGNTIYF
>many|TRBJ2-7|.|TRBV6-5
TGTGCCAGCAGGGAGAGCTCGGTAGGCGAGCAGTACTTC
CASRESSVGEQYF
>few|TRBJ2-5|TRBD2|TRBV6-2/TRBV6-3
TGTGCCAGCAGTTACTCGAAGGCTAGCGGGCACCAAGAGACCCAGTACTTC
CASSYSKASGHQETQYF
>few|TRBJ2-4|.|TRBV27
TGTGCCAGCAGTTTATCACGGCCGGGAAAGGGAAACATTCAGTACTTC
CASSLSRPGKGNIQYF
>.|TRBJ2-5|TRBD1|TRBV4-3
TGCGCCAGCAGCCAAGATAATGTCAGGGGGCTTCAGACCCAGTACTTC
CASSQDNVRGLQTQYF
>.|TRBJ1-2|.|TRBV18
TGTGCCAGCTCACTTGGACAGTCGTATGGCTTCACCTTC
CASSLGQSYGFTF
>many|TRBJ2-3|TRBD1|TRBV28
TGTGCCAGCAGCCTCCAGCAGGGGGTGGGAGATACGCAGTATTTT
CASSLQQGVGDTQYF
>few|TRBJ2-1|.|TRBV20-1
TGCAGTGCTCCCTGGGAAGCTCACTCCTACAATGAGCAGTTCTTC
CSAPWEAHSYNEQFF
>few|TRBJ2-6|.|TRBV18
TGTGCCAGCTCACCGGATGCCTCTGGGGCCAACGTCCTGACTTTC
CASSPDASGANVLTF
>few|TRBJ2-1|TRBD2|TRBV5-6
TGTGCCAGCAGCTTGGACGGGACTAGCGGGGGTTACAATGAGCAGTTCTTC
CASSLDGTSGGYNEQFF
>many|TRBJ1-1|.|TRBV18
TGTGCCAGCTCAATTCGGACGGGTAACACTGAAGCTTTCTTT
CASSIRTGNTEAFF
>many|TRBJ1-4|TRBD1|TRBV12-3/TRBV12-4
TGTGCCAGCAGTCCCCGGACAGGGTATGGAGAAAAACTGTTTTTT
CASSPRTGYGEKLFF
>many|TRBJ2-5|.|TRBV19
TGTGCCAGTAGTGCCGCCGGGACCGGAAAAGAGACCCAGTACTTC
CASSAAGTGKETQYF
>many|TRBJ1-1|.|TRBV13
TGTGCCAGCAGCAAAACAGGGAGAGAAACTGAAGCTTTCTTT
CASSKTGRETEAFF
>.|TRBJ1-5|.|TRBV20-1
TGCAGTGCTAGTCGAGGGTTGTTCAATCAGCCCCAGCATTTT
CSASRGLFNQPQHF
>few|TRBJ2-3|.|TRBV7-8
TGTGCCAGCAGCGACGGGATTACCGCCGCAGATACGCAGTATTTT
CASSDGITAADTQYF
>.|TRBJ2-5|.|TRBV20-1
TGCAGTGCTAGCGGTTTTGGGGTGGAAGAGACCCAGTACTTC
CSASGFGVEETQYF
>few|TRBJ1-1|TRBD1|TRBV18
TGTGCCAGCTCACCGACAGGGGTTGCGAGCACTGAAGCTTTCTTT
CASSPTGVASTEAFF
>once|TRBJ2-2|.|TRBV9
TGTGCCAGCAACCCCGGGGAGATAAGAACCGGGGAGCTGTTTTTT
CASNPGEIRTGELFF
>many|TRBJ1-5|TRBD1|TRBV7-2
TGTGCCAGCAGCTCGGCCCTGGACAGGAGGGATCAGCCCCAGCATTTT
CASSSALDRRDQPQHF
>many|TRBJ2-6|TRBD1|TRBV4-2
TGTGCCAGCAGCCCCCAGGGACAGGGGTACTCTGGGGCCAACGTCCTGACTTTC
CASSPQGQGYSGANVLTF